The T cell receptor (beta chain) under discussion was sequenced for a study of T cells in Graves' hyperthyroidism and ophthalmopathy. Study-level information: Blood from the periphery was taken at initial diagnosis, before any treatment.

Amplified regions were TCR beta CDR3 sequences from RNA transcripts. The TCR CDR3 first-round RT-PCR relied on the HTBI primer set. TCRdb fed the multiplex PCR reads into MiXCR, producing one record per CDR3 protein. This table holds about 270,000 distinct CDR3 sequences, 22% found once. Findings of the study overall: Peripheral blood also featured most of the thyroid clonotypes expanded above 0.001. Through a model of 13 V-J features, ophthalmopathy was separated from stable hyperthyroidism.

The length of the CDR3 is 20 residues. V was cut by 7 bases and J by 0 bases, with 31 bases left in between. Germline V CDR1 and CDR2: MDHEN, SYDVKM. In its sample, this clonotype was seen many times. Antigen: not known. Source material: blood. This TCR came from a man under 40 with Graves' ophthalmopathy. The chain is built from TRBV28 and TRBJ2-7, with TRBD2 as a possible D gene (6 bases). As DNA, the CDR3 is TGTGCCAGCACCAATCCAGGCGGGGCAGGGAGCTACCCCTCCTCCTACGAGCAGTACTTC. Its protein product is CASTNPGGAGSYPSSYEQYF.